Listed here are 25 T cell receptor beta chains from one sample, sequenced in a study of T cells in Graves' hyperthyroidism and ophthalmopathy. RNA transcripts yielded amplified TCR beta CDR3 regions. Carried out on the TCR CDR3, a first-round RT-PCR used the HTBI primer set. One entry per CDR3 protein results from TCRdb running MiXCR on the multiplex PCR reads. The sample carries about 130,000 distinct CDR3 sequences, roughly a fifth recorded once. Sequenced input: blood. These receptors came from a woman between 50 and 59 years old with Graves' hyperthyroidism that later progressed to Graves' ophthalmopathy.

The chain carries TRBV6-2 or TRBV6-3 and TRBJ2-1; 8 bases agree with TRBD2. The CDR3 loop spans 17 amino acids. The junction had 16 bases not matched to a gene; V was cut back by 5 bases and J by 7 bases. Germline loops: CDR1 MNHEY, CDR2 SVGEGT. The CDR3, as DNA: TGTGCCAGCAGTACGTCCAGTGAAGGGACTAGTATTAATGAGCAGTTCTTC. This encodes CASSTSSEGTSINEQFF.

Many counts were recorded for this clonotype. The genes are TRBV6-1 and TRBJ1-5, with D possibly being TRBD1 (5 bases). V was trimmed by 9 bases and J by 0 bases, leaving 18 bases between them. Germline lookup yields CDR1 MNHNS and CDR2 SASEGT. The CDR3 is 16 residues long. CDR3 region: CASHDQGFYSNQPQHF. The CDR3 DNA reads as TGTGCCAGTCATGATCAGGGTTTCTATAGCAATCAGCCCCAGCATTTT.

Concerning this clonotype itself: Because it lacks the conserved phenylalanine or tryptophan at the end, this CDR3 is likely a read error. The chain uses TRBV5-1 and TRBJ2-3, with 7 positions matching TRBD2. Unmatched junction bases numbered 9, after V lost 3 bases and J lost 2 bases. The CDR3 length is 16 residues. Germline assignment: CDR1 SGHRS and CDR2 YFSETQ. CDR3 bases: TGCGCCAGCAGCTCCGGACTAGTGCCTAACACAGATACGCAGTATCTT. It codes for CASSSGLVPNTDTQYL.

This clonotype was seen many times. The chain joins TRBV28 to TRBJ2-3; D is uncertain. V was cut by 2 bases and J by 5 bases, with 11 bases left in between. The CDR3 runs to 14 residues. CDR1 and CDR2 from the germline V gene are MDHEN and SYDVKM. As DNA, the CDR3 is TGTGCCAGCAGTTTAATGGGGATGGGAGATACGCAGTATTTT. As protein: CASSLMGMGDTQYF.

This clonotype was counted ten times or more. This chain joins TRBV20-1 and TRBJ1-5; a possible D gene is TRBD1 (6 bases). CDR1 DFQATT and CDR2 SNEGSKA come from the germline V gene (reference sequence). V was cut by 6 bases and J by 6 bases, with 18 bases left in between. The CDR3 runs to 14 residues. The CDR3 here is CSAHTGFEGQPQHF. The CDR3 nucleotides read TGCAGTGCCCACACAGGGTTTGAAGGTCAGCCCCAGCATTTT.

The chain recombines TRBV7-2 with TRBJ1-6; D is unclear. Germline loops: CDR1 SGHTA, CDR2 FQGNSA. The length of the CDR3 is 14 residues. Trimming removed 1 base from V and 7 bases from J, with 8 bases in between. DNA of the CDR3: TGTGCCAGCAGCTTAGGACACGCAAATTCACCCCTCCACTTT. Amino acids: CASSLGHANSPLHF.

This clonotype was found many times. The chain carries TRBV11-2 and TRBJ2-7; perhaps D is TRBD1 or TRBD2 (5 bases each). CDR3 length: 14 residues. The germline CDR1 and CDR2 sequences are SGHAT and FQNNGV. V lost 3 bases and J 2 bases, leaving 11 bases between the germline ends. CDR3 DNA: TGTGCCAGCAGCTTTGGGGACGGCCCCTACGAGCAGTACTTC. Translated: CASSFGDGPYEQYF.

This clonotype showed up many times. The CDR3 sequence is CASSEAQANQPQHF. The CDR3 nucleotides read TGTGCCAGCAGTGAAGCGCAGGCGAATCAGCCCCAGCATTTT. The gene calls are TRBV6-1 and TRBJ1-5; D is undetermined. This CDR3 contains 14 residues. The V end lost 0 bases, the J end lost 4 bases, and 7 bases lay between the germline ends. Germline V gives CDR1 MNHNS, CDR2 SASEGT.

This clonotype was recorded many times. V and J are TRBV12-3 or TRBV12-4 and TRBJ2-7; perhaps D is TRBD1 or TRBD2 (5 bases each). V lost 3 bases, J lost 2 bases, and 11 bases lay in between. The CDR3 consists of 14 residues. In nucleotides, the CDR3 is TGTGCCAGCAGTTTCAGGGACGGCACCTACGAGCAGTACTTC. Its protein is CASSFRDGTYEQYF.

This clonotype was detected many times. The chain joins TRBV6-1 to TRBJ2-7, with 8 bases matching TRBD2. Germline assignment: CDR1 MNHNS and CDR2 SASEGT. Trimming took 7 bases from V and 3 from J; bases not matched to a gene: 2. The CDR3 runs 12 residues. CDR3 sequence (DNA): TGTGCCAGCAACCGGGAGGGCTACGAGCAGTACTTC. It specifies CASNREGYEQYF.

The V call is TRBV7-2, the J call TRBJ2-3; 16 bases line up with TRBD2. The length of the CDR3 is 15 residues. CDR1 and CDR2 (germline): SGHTA, FQGNSA. The trim removed 5 bases at V and 7 bases at J, leaving 3 bases unmatched. CDR3 residues: CASSPGLAGGNTQYF. The CDR3 nucleotides are TGTGCCAGCAGCCCGGGACTAGCGGGAGGGAATACGCAGTATTTT.

This chain joins TRBV11-2 and TRBJ2-7; TRBD2 agrees at 11 bases. V was pared by 5 bases and J by 6 bases, with 6 bases of the junction left unmatched. The length of the CDR3 is 14 residues. Germline CDR1 and CDR2: SGHAT and FQNNGV. The CDR3, as DNA: TGTGCCAGCAGCATTAGCGGGAGGGCTTCCGAGCAGTACTTC. Translating gives CASSISGRASEQYF. Full variable domain (outside the CDR3, taken from reference TRBV11-2 and TRBJ2-7): EAGVAQSPRYKIIEKRQSVAFWCNPISGHATLYWYQQILGQGPKLLIQFQNNGVVDDSQLPKDRFSAERLKGVDSTLKIQPAKLEDSAVYLCASSISGRASEQYFGPGTRLTVT.

The rearrangement links TRBV2 to TRBJ2-7; the D gene is possibly TRBD1 (5 bases). Germline assignment: CDR1 SNHLY and CDR2 FYNNEI. V was cut by 3 bases and J by 0 bases, with 12 bases left in between. The CDR3 extends over 15 amino acids. The DNA for the CDR3 is TGTGCCAGCAGTGATGACAGAAAGCTCTCCTACGAGCAGTACTTC. Protein sequence: CASSDDRKLSYEQYF.

This clonotype came up many times. This rearrangement joins TRBV28 to TRBJ2-1, with D possibly called TRBD1 or TRBD2 (5 bases each). The CDR3 loop spans 14 amino acids. Deletions cut 5 bases from V and 6 bases from J, with 14 bases between. CDR1 and CDR2 from the germline V gene are MDHEN and SYDVKM. This CDR3 is CASSRVIGTNEQFF. In nucleotides, the CDR3 is TGTGCCAGCAGTAGGGTCATCGGGACCAATGAGCAGTTCTTC.

The rearrangement joins TRBV7-9 to TRBJ1-1, with D tentatively TRBD1 (5 bases). The ends were cut back, 6 bases at V and 2 bases at J, with 16 bases in the middle. This CDR3 region has 15 residues. From germline, CDR1 is SEHNR and CDR2 FQNEAQ (reference sequence). CDR3 nucleotides: TGTGCCAGCAGGTATGGCGGGGCTGAAAACACTGAAGCTTTCTTT. It specifies CASRYGGAENTEAFF.

This clonotype was seen ten or more times. V usage is TRBV27 and J usage is TRBJ2-5; TRBD2 aligns across 14 bases. CDR1 and CDR2 from the germline V gene are MNHEY and SMNVEV (reference sequence). This CDR3 has 17 amino acids. The junction had 3 bases not matched to a gene; V was cut back by 1 base and J by 2 bases. CDR3 nucleotide sequence: TGTGCCAGCAGTTTATGGGGGACTAGCGGGAGTCAAGAGACCCAGTACTTC. Translated: CASSLWGTSGSQETQYF.

Worth noting for this clonotype: It may be a read error: a sequence one base away is much more abundant. CDR3 DNA: TGTGCCAGCAGCTTAGGACAGGGGTGGAGTGAAAAACTGTTTTTT. It yields the protein CASSLGQGWSEKLFF. The rearrangement uses TRBV13 and TRBJ1-4; TRBD1 aligns across 7 bases. V lost 0 bases, J lost 7 bases, and 5 bases stayed unmatched. The V gene's germline CDR1 is PRHDT and CDR2 FYEKMQ (reference sequence). The CDR3 covers 15 residues.

This clonotype came up many times. This chain uses TRBV28 with TRBJ2-7, with 8 bases identical to TRBD2. This CDR3 is built from 15 residues. Germline-derived CDR1 and CDR2 are MDHEN and SYDVKM. Germline trimming cut 4 bases from V and 2 bases from J; bases unmatched to any gene: 7. The DNA of the CDR3 is TGTGCCAGCAGTTCCTATGCGGGAGGTACCTACGAGCAGTACTTC. Translating gives CASSSYAGGTYEQYF.

This clonotype was seen many times. The V gene is TRBV6-5, the J gene TRBJ2-7, with TRBD2 matching 12 bases. Germline V gene lookup returns CDR1 MNHEY and CDR2 SVGAGI. Trimming removed 2 bases from V and 0 bases from J; junction bases left unmatched: 8. The CDR3 covers 18 residues. The CDR3 DNA reads TGTGCCAGCAGTTACGAGTGGACTAGCGGGGCTCACTCCTACGAGCAGTACTTC. It translates to CASSYEWTSGAHSYEQYF.

This clonotype was found many times. The V call is TRBV12-3 or TRBV12-4, the J call TRBJ2-1; no firm D call. The CDR3 length is 13 residues. V was pared by 3 bases and J by 7 bases, with 10 bases between. The CDR3 DNA follows: TGTGCCAGCAGTTTGAACCTCCCGAATGAGCAGTTCTTC. Translated: CASSLNLPNEQFF.

The rearrangement links TRBV6-2 or TRBV6-3 to TRBJ2-2; TRBD2 matches at 9 bases. Germline CDR1 and CDR2: MNHEY and SVGEGT. J lost 6 bases, V lost 5 bases, and 7 bases had no gene match. CDR3 length: 15 amino acids. CDR3 DNA sequence: TGTGCCAGCAGTACCTTAGCGGGAGTGGCCGGGGAGCTGTTTTTT. Protein product: CASSTLAGVAGELFF.

The CDR3 here is CASSSWGRETQYF. The DNA for the CDR3 is TGTGCCAGCAGCTCGTGGGGGCGAGAAACCCAGTACTTC. The chain recombines TRBV7-2 with TRBJ2-5; maybe TRBD1 (6 bases). Germline CDR1 reads SGHTA; CDR2 reads FQGNSA. V was pared by 4 bases and J by 8 bases, with 14 bases between. The CDR3 runs 13 residues.

This clonotype occurred many times. The J gene is TRBJ2-3, the V gene TRBV30; 9 bases match TRBD2. This CDR3 has 14 residues. Per germline, CDR1 GTSNPN and CDR2 SVGIG (reference sequence). Trimming took 3 bases from V and 5 from J; bases not matched to a gene: 6. The chain's CDR3 is CAWSASGNLDTQYF. The CDR3 nucleotides read TGTGCCTGGAGCGCTAGCGGGAATTTAGATACGCAGTATTTT.

There are a few counts of this clonotype. V usage is TRBV15 and J usage is TRBJ1-5, with TRBD1 as a possible D gene (6 bases). Trimming took off 2 bases at V and 6 bases at J, with 17 bases between the two ends. The germline V gene encodes CDR1 LNHNV and CDR2 YYDKDF (reference sequence). The CDR3 covers 16 residues. CDR3 region: CATSRSKDSLGQPQHF. For the CDR3, the DNA is TGTGCCACCAGCAGATCAAAGGACAGCCTAGGTCAGCCCCAGCATTTT.

This chain connects TRBV3-1 to TRBJ2-7; 8 nucleotides line up with TRBD2. The germline V gene encodes CDR1 LGHDT and CDR2 YNNKEL (reference sequence). V gave up 1 base and J gave up 4 bases; unmatched junction bases: 6. This CDR3 is 15 amino acids long. In DNA, the CDR3 is TGTGCCAGCAGCCAAGTGTCGGGAGGGCCGTACGAGCAGTACTTC. Translated, it gives CASSQVSGGPYEQYF.